This T cell receptor beta chain is from a study of CD4 T cells in relation to SARS-CoV-2 and coronaviruses. The overall study: TCR beta CDR3s were sequenced after approximately ten-day antigen culture of PBMCs.

The unexposed donors gave CD4+ T cells in 2011-2018, prior to COVID-19. Isolation of CD4+ T cells took place after 10 days in culture. To note about this clone: Its specificity is not known.

Measured with immunoSEQ multiplex PCR; TCRdb has only the in-frame clones, and not every one. Of roughly 25,000 clones in the sample, approximately 80% were seen once. Deletions cut 6 bases from V and 2 bases from J, with 13 bases between. Germline CDR1 reads MNHEY; CDR2 reads SVGAGI. The CDR3 has 14 amino acids. The chain joins TRBV6-5 to TRBJ1-1; D uncertain. This sequence originates from a human donor in good health. The sequencing input was CD4+ T cells from PBMCs, cultured in vitro. CDR3 amino acids: CASRRPFRNTEAFF. DNA of the CDR3: TGTGCCAGCAGGAGACCCTTTCGAAACACTGAAGCTTTCTTT.